The 9 T cell receptor beta chains below come from one sample, sequenced in a study of OX40 agonist ivuxolimab in advanced cancers. The receptor library was made with the immunoSEQ multiplex PCR assay. In its TCRdb copy, this immuneACCESS table keeps in-frame sequences only and misses some clones. Where compared with another copy, unresolved V genes explain less than half of these, and the others have no known cause. A total of more than 65,000 clones appear in this sample, about three quarters of them only once. The leading ten clones occupy roughly 5.3% of the sample. The material was CD4+ or CD8+ T cells sorted from blood, obtained in a trial of the OX40 agonist ivuxolimab. Receptors originate from an adult with an advanced solid tumor such as melanoma, head and neck, liver or kidney cancer.

V is TRBV30 and J is TRBJ1-1, with TRBD1 matching over 11 bases. This CDR3 is built from 12 residues. Germline trimming cut 8 bases from V and 4 bases from J; bases unmatched to any gene: 3. The V gene's germline CDR1 is GTSNPN and CDR2 SVGIG (reference sequence). CDR3 nucleotides: TGTGCCGGAGGGACAGGGGGCACTGAAGCTTTCTTT. It is translated as CAGGTGGTEAFF. The whole variable domain, filled in from reference TRBV30 and TRBJ1-1, reads SQTIHQWPATLVQPVGSPLSLECTVEGTSNPNLYWYRQAAGRGLQLLFYSVGIGQISSEVPQNLSASRPQDRQFILSSKKLLLSDSGFYLCAGGTGGTEAFFGQGTRLTVV.

CDR3 sequence (DNA): TGTGCCAGCAGCTTTACTAGCCCGGGTAGCGGGGAGCTGTTTTTT. It codes for CASSFTSPGSGELFF. This chain links TRBV5-6 with TRBJ2-2, with a tentative D call TRBD2 (6 bases). The V gene lost 2 bases and the J gene lost 7 bases, with 15 bases spanning the gap. Per germline, CDR1 SGHDT and CDR2 YYEEEE. The length of the CDR3 is 15 residues.

The CDR3 loop reads CASSIHRAREQYF. The CDR3 DNA is TGTGCCAGCAGCATACACAGGGCTCGGGAGCAGTACTTC. This rearrangement joins TRBV7-6 to TRBJ2-7; possibly TRBD1 for D (6 bases). The CDR3 runs to 13 residues. The V gene's germline CDR1 is SGHVS and CDR2 FNYEAQ. With 5 bases removed from V and 7 bases from J, the gap between germline ends came to 15 bases.

The V call is TRBV5-4, the J call TRBJ2-1; 10 bases align to TRBD2. With 4 bases clipped from V and 10 bases from J, the junction kept 14 bases outside the gene matches. Germline V CDR1 and CDR2: SGHNT, YYREEE (reference sequence). The CDR3 runs to 16 residues. CDR3 nucleotides: TGTGCCAGCAGCCCCAGTGGTACTAGCGGGATCGGGGAGCAGTTCTTC. Translated, it gives CASSPSGTSGIGEQFF.

This clone was observed a handful of times. The chain recombines TRBV7-2 with TRBJ2-5, with 9 bases that match TRBD1. The germline V gene encodes CDR1 SGHTA and CDR2 FQGNSA. V shed 3 bases and J 1 base; nucleotides not matched to a gene: 0. The CDR3 is 14 residues long. This chain's CDR3 is CASSLGQGQETQYF. The CDR3 nucleotides are TGTGCCAGCAGCTTGGGACAGGGCCAAGAGACCCAGTACTTC.

A few counts support this clone. For the CDR3, the DNA is TGTGCCAGCAGCTTAAATGGCGGGACACAACCAGGGAATGAGCAGTTCTTC. It yields the protein CASSLNGGTQPGNEQFF. The chain links TRBV7-2 to TRBJ2-1; D tentatively reads TRBD1 or TRBD2 (6 bases each). V was shortened by 2 bases and J by 7 bases, with 21 bases between the two germline ends. The CDR3 runs to 17 residues. Germline lookup yields CDR1 SGHTA and CDR2 FQGNSA.

The chain joins TRBV5-1 to TRBJ1-3, with a tentative D call TRBD1 (5 bases). The CDR3 totals 14 residues. Trimming stripped 2 bases from V and 3 bases from J, with 9 bases between. CDR1 and CDR2 (germline): SGHRS, YFSETQ. The CDR3 DNA is TGCGCCAGCAGCTTCGCTCAGGGTGGAAACACCATATATTTT. Residues: CASSFAQGGNTIYF.

This chain joins TRBV7-9 and TRBJ1-6; a possible D gene is TRBD1 (6 bases). This CDR3 comprises 16 residues. The V and J ends lost 1 base and 5 bases respectively, with 12 bases between them. CDR1 and CDR2 from the germline V gene are SEHNR and FQNEAQ (reference sequence). CDR3 protein: CASSLGVGANNSPLHF. The CDR3, as DNA: TGTGCCAGCAGCTTAGGAGTGGGGGCTAATAATTCACCCCTCCACTTT.

This clone was seen a few times. The chain links TRBV5-6 to TRBJ1-1; the D is unclear. CDR1 and CDR2 (germline): SGHDT, YYEEEE. CDR3 length equals 13 residues. The V gene lost 4 bases and the J gene lost 5 bases, with 12 bases spanning the gap. The CDR3 protein is CASSLGPGTEAFF. The CDR3 coding sequence is TGTGCCAGCAGCCTCGGGCCCGGGACTGAAGCTTTCTTT.